The rows below give T cell receptor beta chains drawn from one sample of a study of hypomethylating agent response in myelodysplastic syndrome. The protocol was immunoSEQ multiplex PCR, while the TCRdb copy is restricted to in-frame clones and leaves out a portion. The sample yields about 4,000 clones, around 90% seen once. This specimen consisted of bone marrow, obtained before or after starting hypomethylating agent treatment for myelodysplastic syndrome (not recorded which). The receptor set was obtained from a human donor with myelodysplastic syndrome. Each CDR3 is given with its conserved first and last residue. A D gene is named only where the DNA matches it firmly. Clone size, where shown, is once, few, many, or a class for clones that have expanded.

CDR3 length	clone size	V gene	D gene	J gene	CDR3 DNA	CDR3 protein
13	NA	TRBV6-1	TRBD1	TRBJ1-3	TGTGCCAGCGACAGGGATACCGGAAACACCATATATTTT	CASDRDTGNTIYF
13	NA	TRBV6-4	NA	TRBJ2-5	TGTGCCAGCAGTGAACAACTAGGGACGACCCAGTACTTC	CASSEQLGTTQYF
17	NA	TRBV7-2	TRBD2	TRBJ2-3	TGTGCCAGCTCAGTGGGACTAGCTGGATCTAGCACAGATACGCAGTATTTT	CASSVGLAGSSTDTQYF
10	NA	TRBV23-1	NA	TRBJ2-7	TGCGCCATCACGGTGGGCGAGCAGTACTTC	CAITVGEQYF
12	NA	TRBV7-2	TRBD2	TRBJ2-7	TGTGCCAGCAGCTCCACTAGCGGAGAGCAGTACTTC	CASSSTSGEQYF
20	NA	TRBV2	NA	TRBJ2-2	TGTGCCAGCAGTGAAGACCCAGGGGTTTTGGTCGCCCTGAACACCGGGGAGCTGTTTTTT	CASSEDPGVLVALNTGELFF
17	NA	TRBV5-4	TRBD1	TRBJ1-2	TGTGCCAGCAGCCGGGAAGGGGGCCTCAGCTCCCGGTATGGCTACACCTTC	CASSREGGLSSRYGYTF
15	NA	TRBV5-1	TRBD2	TRBJ2-1	TGCGCCAGCAGCTTCTCCGGGACTAGCAACAATGAGCAGTTCTTC	CASSFSGTSNNEQFF
18	NA	TRBV28	TRBD1	TRBJ2-7	TGTGCCAGCAGTTTTCCTAACGACCAGGGGGCGCCTTCGGCCGAGCAGTACTTC	CASSFPNDQGAPSAEQYF
14	NA	TRBV7-9	NA	TRBJ2-6	TGTGCCAGCAGCTTAGTGCTTGGGGCCAACGTCCTGACTTTC	CASSLVLGANVLTF
14	NA	TRBV7-8	NA	TRBJ2-5	TGTGCCAGCAGCTTAGGTGGAGTTCCAGAGACCCAGTACTTC	CASSLGGVPETQYF
18	few	TRBV7-9	NA	TRBJ1-5	TGTGCCAGCAGCCGAGACGTCGGATACTCAAGCGTCAATCAGCCCCAGCATTTT	CASSRDVGYSSVNQPQHF
17	NA	TRBV21-1	NA	TRBJ2-1	TGTGCCAGCAGCAAATCGATGACTAGCGGGAGCTACAATGAGCAGTTCTTC	CASSKSMTSGSYNEQFF
16	NA	TRBV28	TRBD2	TRBJ2-7	TGTGCCAGCAGGCAGGGACCCGGGACTAGCTCCTACGAGCAGTACTTC	CASRQGPGTSSYEQYF
14	few	TRBV10-3	NA	TRBJ2-7	TGTGCCATCAGTGGGACAGCTTCCTCTTACGAGCAGTACTTC	CAISGTASSYEQYF
14	NA	TRBV7-9	NA	TRBJ2-7	TGTGCCAGCACCGTCATTCGAGGCGGCGGAGAGCAGTACTTC	CASTVIRGGGEQYF
20	NA	TRBV4-1	NA	TRBJ2-3	TGCGCCAGCAGCAAAGAACCTGCTAGCTGGGCCGGGACTAGCACAGATACGCAGTATTTT	CASSKEPASWAGTSTDTQYF
15	NA	TRBV6-5	NA	TRBJ1-5	TGTGCCAGCAGTTACTCGGGGTCGGGGAGAGGGCCCCAGCATTTT	CASSYSGSGRGPQHF
11	NA	TRBV5-1	NA	TRBJ1-1	TGCGCCAGCAAGGACGGTGTAGAAGCTTTCTTT	CASKDGVEAFF
16	once	TRBV10-3	NA	TRBJ2-1	TGTGCCATCAGAGATCCCTTAGCGGAACATTACAATGAGCAGTTCTTC	CAIRDPLAEHYNEQFF
15	NA	TRBV28	NA	TRBJ2-2	TGTGCCAGCAGACCCAAGCGGGTGAACACCGGGGAGCTGTTTTTT	CASRPKRVNTGELFF
12	NA	TRBV6-5	NA	TRBJ2-5	TGTGCCAGCAGTTTGGGTAGAGAGACCCAGTACTTC	CASSLGRETQYF
12	NA	TRBV7-9	TRBD2	TRBJ2-3	TGTGCCAGCGGGGGGGGCACAGATACGCAGTATTTT	CASGGGTDTQYF
14	few	TRBV2	NA	TRBJ1-5	TGTGCCAGCAGTGACAGCAATAGCAATCAGCCCCAGCATTTT	CASSDSNSNQPQHF
18	NA	TRBV19	TRBD1	TRBJ2-6	TGTGCCAGTAGTATTAGAACAGGGGCCAAACCTGGGGCCAACGTCCTGACTTTC	CASSIRTGAKPGANVLTF
15	large	TRBV7-7	TRBD1	TRBJ2-1	TGTGCCAGCAGCTATGGGACAGCATCCTACAATGAGCAGTTCTTC	CASSYGTASYNEQFF
16	NA	TRBV5-1	NA	TRBJ2-1	TGCGCCAGCAGCTTTCAGGGGACGCGATCCTACAATGAGCAGTTCTTC	CASSFQGTRSYNEQFF
15	NA	TRBV5-1	NA	TRBJ2-3	TGCGCCAGTCGGACCGGGAGTCATAGCACAGATACGCAGTATTTT	CASRTGSHSTDTQYF
12	few	TRBV7-9	NA	TRBJ1-1	TGTGCCAGCAGCTCTCGTAGAGCTGAAGCTTTCTTT	CASSSRRAEAFF
13	few	TRBV19	TRBD1	TRBJ1-5	TGTGCCAGTGATGGGACAGCTAATCAGCCCCAGCATTTT	CASDGTANQPQHF
14	NA	TRBV7-6	NA	TRBJ2-5	TGTGCCAGCAGCTTCAGTCTCAATCGGGAGACCCAGTACTTC	CASSFSLNRETQYF